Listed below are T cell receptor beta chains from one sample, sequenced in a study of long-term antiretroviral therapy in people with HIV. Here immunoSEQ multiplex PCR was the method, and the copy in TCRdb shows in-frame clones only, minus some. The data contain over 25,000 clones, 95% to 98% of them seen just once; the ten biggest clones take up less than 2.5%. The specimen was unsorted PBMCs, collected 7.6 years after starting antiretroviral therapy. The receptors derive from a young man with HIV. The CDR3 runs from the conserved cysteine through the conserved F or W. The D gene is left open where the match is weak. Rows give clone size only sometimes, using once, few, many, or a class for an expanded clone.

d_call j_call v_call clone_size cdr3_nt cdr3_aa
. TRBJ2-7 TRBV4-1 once TGCGCCAGCAGCCAAGAGCAGAGGGGGATCGACGAGCAGTACTTC CASSQEQRGIDEQYF
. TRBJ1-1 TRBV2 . TGTGCCAGCTTGAGACAGGATAACACTGAAGCTTTCTTT CASLRQDNTEAFF
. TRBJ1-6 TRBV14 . TGTGCCAGCAGCCAAGCTGATAATTCACCCCTCCACTTT CASSQADNSPLHF
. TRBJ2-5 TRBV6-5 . TGTGCCAGCAGTTGGGGCCAGGAAAGAGGGGAGACCCAGTACTTC CASSWGQERGETQYF
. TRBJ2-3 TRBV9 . TGTGCCAGCAGCGCACCACTGTCGGATACGCAGTATTTT CASSAPLSDTQYF
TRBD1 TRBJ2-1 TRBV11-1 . TGTGCCAGCAGCTCCGACTGGACAGGGGAGAACAATGAGCAGTTCTTC CASSSDWTGENNEQFF
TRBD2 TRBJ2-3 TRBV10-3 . TGTGCCATCAGTGAGCTAGCGGGAGAAGATACGCAGTATTTT CAISELAGEDTQYF
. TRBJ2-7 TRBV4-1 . TGCGCCAGCAGCCAAGATCTAGCGCTTCGGCAGCACGCCTACGAGCAGTACTTC CASSQDLALRQHAYEQYF
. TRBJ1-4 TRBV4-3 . TGCGCCAGCAGCCAAGCACGGGAGAATGAAAAACTGTTTTTT CASSQARENEKLFF
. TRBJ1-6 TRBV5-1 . TGCGCCAGCGCGGCGGAGGATAATTCACCCCTCCACTTT CASAAEDNSPLHF
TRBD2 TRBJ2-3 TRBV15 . TGTGCCACCAGCAACCCTAGCGGGAGTTCAGATACGCAGTATTTT CATSNPSGSSDTQYF
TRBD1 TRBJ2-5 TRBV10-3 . TGTGCCATCAGTTGGGGACAGGGAGTCCAGTACTTC CAISWGQGVQYF
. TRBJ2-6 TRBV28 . TGTGCCAGCAGTTTGGCGGGCGCTGGGGCCAACGTCCTGACTTTC CASSLAGAGANVLTF
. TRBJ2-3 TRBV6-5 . TGTGCCAGCAGATGGGACAGCACAGATACGCAGTATTTT CASRWDSTDTQYF
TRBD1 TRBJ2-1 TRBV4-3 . TGCGCCACCTTGGAAGGGGACAGGGATTACAATGAGCAGTTCTTC CATLEGDRDYNEQFF
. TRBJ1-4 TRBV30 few TGTGCCTGGAATAGACCTCCGGACGAAAAACTGTTTTTT CAWNRPPDEKLFF
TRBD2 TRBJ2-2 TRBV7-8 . TGTGCCAGCAGCTTAGTGGGACTATCCCCCGGGGAGCTGTTTTTT CASSLVGLSPGELFF
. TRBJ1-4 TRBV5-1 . TGCGCCAGCAGCTTGGGGGGAACTAATGAAAAACTGTTTTTT CASSLGGTNEKLFF
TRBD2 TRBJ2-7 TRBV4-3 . TGCGCCAGCAGCCAAGCCCTAGCGGGGGGGGAAGTGATACCCGAGCAGTACTTC CASSQALAGGEVIPEQYF
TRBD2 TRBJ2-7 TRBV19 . TGTGCCAGTAGTCCCACCCGGGTTAGCGGGGGACTCGACGAGCAGTACTTC CASSPTRVSGGLDEQYF
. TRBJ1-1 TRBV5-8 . TGTGCCAGCAGCTTTCAGCCAAGATACACTGAAGCTTTCTTT CASSFQPRYTEAFF
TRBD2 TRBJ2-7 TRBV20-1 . TGCGGTAGCGGGACTTCCTACGAGCAGTACTTC CGSGTSYEQYF
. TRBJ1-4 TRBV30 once TGTGCCTGGCGCGGTTTGGGGGCAGAAAAACTGTTTTTT CAWRGLGAEKLFF
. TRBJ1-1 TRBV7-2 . TGTGCCAGCAGCTCACCAGGGGTTTTTGAGGCTTTCTTT CASSSPGVFEAFF
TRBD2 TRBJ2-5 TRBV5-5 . TGTGCCAGCGCCCGTTTAGCGGGAGTGCAAGAGACCCAGTACTTC CASARLAGVQETQYF
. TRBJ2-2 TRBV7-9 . TGTGCCAGCAGTTCGCCGGGCGGGAACACCGGGGAGCTGTTTTTT CASSSPGGNTGELFF
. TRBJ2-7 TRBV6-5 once TGTGCCAGCAGTAACCCCCTAGGGGCTGGATACGAGCAGTACTTC CASSNPLGAGYEQYF
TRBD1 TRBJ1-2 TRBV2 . TGTGCCAGACGCAGCCCGGGACAGGGATATGGCTACACCTTC CARRSPGQGYGYTF
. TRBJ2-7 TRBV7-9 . TGTGCCAGCAGCCGCCCGGGACAAAACAACGAGCAGTACTTC CASSRPGQNNEQYF
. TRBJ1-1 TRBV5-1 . TGCGCCAGCAGCCCCAGGGTTCGGGACACTGAAGCTTTCTTT CASSPRVRDTEAFF
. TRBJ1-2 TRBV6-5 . TGTGCCAGCAGGTCCGGGCGGGTTAACTATGGCTACACCTTC CASRSGRVNYGYTF
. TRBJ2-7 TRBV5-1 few TGCGCCAGCAGCTTGGTTAGCTCCTACGAGCAGTACTTC CASSLVSSYEQYF
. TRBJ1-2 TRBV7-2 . TGTGCCAGCAGGATAGCGTCGGCTGTTCGTGGCTACACCTTC CASRIASAVRGYTF
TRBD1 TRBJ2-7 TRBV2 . TGTGCCAGCAGTGATCTCGGCAGGGGGCCCTCCTACGAGCAGTACTTC CASSDLGRGPSYEQYF
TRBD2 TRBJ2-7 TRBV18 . TGTGCCAGCTCACACTTAGCGGGAGGCCTTAACGAGCAGTACTTC CASSHLAGGLNEQYF
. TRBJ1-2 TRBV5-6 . TGTGCCAGCATCGTAGGGCCCAATGGCTACACCTTC CASIVGPNGYTF
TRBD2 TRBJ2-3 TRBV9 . TGTGCCAGCAGCATTACCGGGGGGGCCGATTATACGCAGTATTTT CASSITGGADYTQYF
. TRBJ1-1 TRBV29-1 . TGCAGCGCCGTAAGGGGGGTAGAAACTGAAGCTTTCTTT CSAVRGVETEAFF
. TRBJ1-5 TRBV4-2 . TGTGCCAGCAGCCAAGAACCGCGACTACGGGGCCTAAATCAGCCCCAGCATTTT CASSQEPRLRGLNQPQHF
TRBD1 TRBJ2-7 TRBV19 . TGTGCCAGTAGCAGAGAGGGACAGGGCTCCTACGAGCAGTACTTC CASSREGQGSYEQYF
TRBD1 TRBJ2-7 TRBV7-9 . TGTGCCAGCAGCTCCCGGGACAGGGGGCCTTACGAGCAGTACTTC CASSSRDRGPYEQYF
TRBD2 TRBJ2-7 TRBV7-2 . TGTGCCAGCAGCTTAGCGCACCGGAGCGGGGGCTACGAGCAGTACTTC CASSLAHRSGGYEQYF
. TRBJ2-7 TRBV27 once TGTGCCAGCAGTCGCGGTAGGGGGGACGAGCAGTACTTC CASSRGRGDEQYF
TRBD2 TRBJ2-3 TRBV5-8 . TGTGCCAGCAGCTTGGAGAGCGGGATTAGCACAGATACGCAGTATTTT CASSLESGISTDTQYF
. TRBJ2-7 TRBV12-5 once TGTGCTAGTGGTTTGACGGTCCACGAGCAGTACTTC CASGLTVHEQYF
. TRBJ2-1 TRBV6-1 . TGTGCCAGCACGTGGGACAATGAGCAGTTCTTC CASTWDNEQFF
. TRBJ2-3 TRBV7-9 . TGTGCCAGCTCCGACACAGATACGCAGTATTTT CASSDTDTQYF
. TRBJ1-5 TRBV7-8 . TGTGCCAGCAGCTTAGCGCGTGTGGGGTTAACACCCAATCAGCCCCAGCATTTT CASSLARVGLTPNQPQHF
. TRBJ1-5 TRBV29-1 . TGCAGCGTAAGAGACAATAGCAATCAGCCCCAGCATTTT CSVRDNSNQPQHF
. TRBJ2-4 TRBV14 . TGTGCCAGCAGCCAAGTGGGGGCTTCAGCCGCCTCCAAAAACATTCAGTACTTC CASSQVGASAASKNIQYF
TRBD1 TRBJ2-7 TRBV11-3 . TGTGCCAGCAGCCCAGGGGGCGAATACGAGCAGTACTTC CASSPGGEYEQYF
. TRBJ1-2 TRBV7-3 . TGTGCCAGCAGCTCGGGGGGATCCTATGGCTACACCTTC CASSSGGSYGYTF
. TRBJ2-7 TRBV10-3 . TGTGCCATCAGTGAGCCCGGTGGGGGTCCCCTCTCCTACGAGCAGTACTTC CAISEPGGGPLSYEQYF
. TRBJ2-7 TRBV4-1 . TGCGCCAGCAGCCAAGAATGGGCAGGAGGCTTCTACGAGCAGTACTTC CASSQEWAGGFYEQYF
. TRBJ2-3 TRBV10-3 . TGTGCCATAAGTCAGGGGAGGGTTTACACAGATACGCAGTATTTT CAISQGRVYTDTQYF
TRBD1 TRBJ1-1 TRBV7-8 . TGTGCCAGCAGCCCATACAGGGGGAGGGCTGAAGCTTTCTTT CASSPYRGRAEAFF
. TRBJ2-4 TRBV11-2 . TGTGCCAGCAGCCCTCTGGGGACGGTAAACATTCAGTACTTC CASSPLGTVNIQYF
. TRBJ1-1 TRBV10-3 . TGTGCCATCAGTAGGCAGGGGAACACTGAAGCTTTCTTT CAISRQGNTEAFF
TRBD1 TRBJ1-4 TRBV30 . TGTGCCTGGGGCTGGGACAGGGGAAATGAAAAACTGTTTTTT CAWGWDRGNEKLFF
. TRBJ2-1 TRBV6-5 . TGTGCCAGCCGGGACACCTACAATGAGCAGTTCTTC CASRDTYNEQFF